These 24 T cell receptor beta chains were sequenced from one sample in a study of blood T cell repertoires in COVID-19. Here immunoSEQ multiplex PCR was the method, and the copy in TCRdb shows in-frame clones only, minus some. The data hold about 68,000 clones, with around 84% observed a single time. Sequenced material: peripheral blood. The receptor source for this set is a man between 50 and 59 years old with acute or convalescent COVID-19.

This clone has just one count. The chain employs TRBV18 and TRBJ1-1; 8 positions match TRBD1. The CDR3 sequence is 14 residues long. Germline CDR1 KGHSH, CDR2 LQKENI. V lost 6 bases to trimming and J lost 3 bases; unmatched junction nucleotides: 6. The CDR3: CASSLTGEDTEAFF. In nucleotides, the CDR3 is TGTGCCAGCTCTCTGACAGGGGAGGACACTGAAGCTTTCTTT.

The gene calls are TRBV12-3 or TRBV12-4 and TRBJ1-2; TRBD1 is a possible D gene (5 bases). V was pared by 6 bases and J by 8 bases, with 16 bases between. The CDR3 length is 13 residues. CDR3 DNA: TGTGCCAGCAGCCCCCCACAGGAAAAAGGCTACACCTTC. It specifies CASSPPQEKGYTF.

This chain joins TRBV7-6 and TRBJ1-6, with TRBD1 as a possible D gene (5 bases). From germline, CDR1 is SGHVS and CDR2 FNYEAQ. Trimming shortened V by 1 base and J by 0 bases, and 16 bases separated the two germline ends. This CDR3 has 19 amino acids. CDR3 nucleotide sequence: TGTGCCAGCAGCTTAGGAGGGGCCGGGGACTCCTCCTATAATTCACCCCTCCACTTT. This encodes CASSLGGAGDSSYNSPLHF.

V and J are TRBV11-2 and TRBJ2-4, with D possibly TRBD2 on 5 matching bases. The CDR3 loop spans 16 amino acids. The germline CDR1 and CDR2 sequences are SGHAT and FQNNGV. The V gene lost 4 bases and the J gene lost 1 base, with 14 bases spanning the gap. DNA of the CDR3: TGTGCCAGCAGCTCCACCTTGACTATGGCCAAAAACATTCAGTACTTC. Protein product: CASSSTLTMAKNIQYF.

This chain links TRBV5-1 with TRBJ2-7; the D gene is possibly TRBD2 (5 bases). V gave up 4 bases and J gave up 3 bases, with 11 bases separating them. CDR1 and CDR2 from the germline V gene are SGHRS and YFSETQ. This CDR3 is built from 13 residues. The CDR3 loop reads CASSLGRDYEQYF. The CDR3 bases are TGCGCCAGCAGCCTAGGACGGGACTACGAGCAGTACTTC.

This chain uses TRBV5-6 with TRBJ2-7, with D possibly matching TRBD1 (6 bases). Trimming left V 0 bases short and J 3 bases short, with 13 bases between. CDR1 and CDR2 (germline): SGHDT, YYEEEE. The CDR3 loop spans 15 amino acids. The CDR3 loop is CASSLAGTGNYEQYF. Written as DNA, the CDR3 is TGTGCCAGCAGCTTGGCGGGAACAGGGAACTACGAGCAGTACTTC. Complete variable domain (other parts from reference TRBV5-6 and TRBJ2-7): DAGVTQSPTHLIKTRGQQVTLRCSPKSGHDTVSWYQQALGQGPQFIFQYYEEEERQRGNFPDRFSGHQFPNYSSELNVNALLLGDSALYLCASSLAGTGNYEQYFGPGTRLTVT.

This chain uses TRBV10-2 with TRBJ1-2, with D tentatively TRBD1 (5 bases). The V end was cut by 4 bases, the J end by 3 bases, with 15 bases between. Per germline, CDR1 WSHSY and CDR2 SAAADI. The CDR3 length is 15 residues. The CDR3 nucleotides read TGCGCCAGCAGTGGTGGCGCATGGGGGGACTATGGCTACACCTTC. It specifies CASSGGAWGDYGYTF.

The J gene is TRBJ2-1, the V gene TRBV28, with 10 bases matching TRBD2. After removal of 6 bases from V and 4 bases from J, the junction contained 12 bases not matched to a gene. The CDR3 is 17 amino acids. Germline lookup yields CDR1 MDHEN and CDR2 SYDVKM. The CDR3 DNA is TGTGCCAGCAGACCAACGCCGGGACTAGCGAGATACAATGAGCAGTTCTTC. Amino acid sequence: CASRPTPGLARYNEQFF.

The chain has TRBV30 and TRBJ2-7; D remains ambiguous. V gave up 0 bases and J gave up 5 bases, with 5 bases separating them. Per germline, CDR1 GTSNPN and CDR2 SVGIG (reference sequence). CDR3 length: 11 residues. CDR3 DNA sequence: TGTGCCTGGAGTGTAGAGGACGAGCAGTACTTC. Encoded protein: CAWSVEDEQYF. The whole variable domain, remainder taken from reference TRBV30 and TRBJ2-7, is SQTIHQWPATLVQPVGSPLSLECTVEGTSNPNLYWYRQAAGRGLQLLFYSVGIGQISSEVPQNLSASRPQDRQFILSSKKLLLSDSGFYLCAWSVEDEQYFGPGTRLTVT.

This chain joins TRBV30 and TRBJ1-1; no reliable D call. The CDR3 is 13 amino acids. Trimming removed 2 bases at V and 6 bases at J, with 13 bases between. Germline V lookup: CDR1 GTSNPN, CDR2 SVGIG (reference sequence). The CDR3 nucleotides read TGTGCCTGGAGTAGGCCGCCTGGAGCTGAAGCTTTCTTT. The encoded protein is CAWSRPPGAEAFF.

In its sample, this clone was seen once. J is TRBJ2-5 and V is TRBV11-3; a possible D gene is TRBD1 (5 bases). Germline V gene sequence: CDR1 SGHNT, CDR2 YENEEA. Trimming took 1 base from V and 3 from J, leaving 12 bases between them. The CDR3 loop spans 15 amino acids. The CDR3 reads CASSLGKGREETQYF. CDR3 nucleotide sequence: TGTGCCAGCAGCTTAGGGAAGGGGCGAGAAGAGACCCAGTACTTC. Complete variable domain (other parts from reference TRBV11-3 and TRBJ2-5): EAGVVQSPRYKIIEKKQPVAFWCNPISGHNTLYWYLQNLGQGPELLIRYENEEAVDDSQLPKDRFSAERLKGVDSTLKIQPAELGDSAVYLCASSLGKGREETQYFGPGTRLLVL.

This CDR3 is CASSDRTASGNTIYF. The CDR3 DNA is TGTGCCAGCAGCGACAGGACAGCCTCTGGAAACACCATATATTTT. The chain is built from TRBV6-5 and TRBJ1-3, with TRBD1 as a possible D gene (6 bases). CDR3 length equals 15 residues. V dropped 6 bases and J dropped 0 bases, with 12 bases sitting between them. From germline, CDR1 is MNHEY and CDR2 SVGAGI.

The genes are TRBV6-5 and TRBJ2-7, with 7 bases lining up with TRBD2. Germline V gene sequence: CDR1 MNHEY, CDR2 SVGAGI. The CDR3 covers 15 residues. V lost 3 bases and J lost 0; bases outside the gene matches: 5. The CDR3 bases are TGTGCCAGCAGTTATCAGGCTAGCGGCTCCTACGAGCAGTACTTC. It is translated as CASSYQASGSYEQYF.

The chain recombines TRBV3-1 (or the pseudogene TRBV3-2) with TRBJ1-5, with D possibly TRBD1 on 5 matching bases. The CDR3 has 16 residues. The V end lost 0 bases, the J end lost 3 bases, and 12 bases lay between the germline ends. Germline-derived CDR1 and CDR2 are LGHDT and YNNKEL (reference sequence). The CDR3 bases are TGTGCCAGCAGCCAAGATATGGGGCGGGACAATCAGCCCCAGCATTTT. Its translation: CASSQDMGRDNQPQHF.

The rearrangement links TRBV9 to TRBJ2-3; the match to TRBD2 covers 9 bases. This CDR3 has 18 amino acids. Germline CDR1 SGDLS, CDR2 YYNGEE. Trimming removed 4 bases from V and 3 bases from J; junction bases left unmatched: 15. CDR3 region: CASSSGGTSSRITDTQYF. DNA for the CDR3: TGTGCCAGCAGCTCAGGGGGGACTAGCTCAAGGATTACAGATACGCAGTATTTT. Based on the CDR3 plus reference TRBV9 and TRBJ2-3, the full variable domain is DSGVTQTPKHLITATGQRVTLRCSPRSGDLSVYWYQQSLDQGLQFLIQYYNGEERAKGNILERFSAQQFPDLHSELNLSSLELGDSALYFCASSSGGTSSRITDTQYFGPGTRLTVL.

This clone has just one count. The chain is built from TRBV3-1 (or the pseudogene TRBV3-2) and TRBJ2-7; D ambiguous. The length of the CDR3 is 12 residues. The V end was cut by 3 bases, the J end by 6 bases, with 9 bases between. CDR1 LGHDT and CDR2 YNNKEL come from the germline V gene (reference sequence). The CDR3 DNA is TGTGCCAGCAGCCAGTCCCTACTCGAGCAGTACTTC. This translates into CASSQSLLEQYF.

This clone was detected once. V and J are TRBV11-2 and TRBJ2-1; 12 bases line up with TRBD2. The CDR3 has 15 amino acids. Per germline, CDR1 SGHAT and CDR2 FQNNGV. Germline trimming cut 2 bases from V and 4 bases from J; bases unmatched to any gene: 0. The CDR3 region has the DNA TGTGCCAGCAGCTTACTAGCGGGGGGGTACAATGAGCAGTTCTTC. Its translation: CASSLLAGGYNEQFF.

The CDR3 nucleotides are TGTGCCAGCAGCCAGACAGGCCGCGTCTACTCTGGAAACACCATATATTTT. Translated, it gives CASSQTGRVYSGNTIYF. The rearrangement joins TRBV7-9 to TRBJ1-3; possible D gene TRBD1, 6 bases. V dropped 5 bases and J dropped 0 bases, with 17 bases sitting between them. Germline assignment: CDR1 SEHNR and CDR2 FQNEAQ (reference sequence). The CDR3 loop spans 17 amino acids.

The rearrangement uses TRBV10-2 and TRBJ1-1; a weak D match, TRBD1 (5 bases). Between the trimmed V and J ends, which lost 7 bases and 4 bases, there was a span of 13 bases. This CDR3 region has 13 residues. Per germline, CDR1 WSHSY and CDR2 SAAADI. The CDR3 spells CASKAGFSTEAFF. The CDR3 DNA reads as TGCGCCAGCAAGGCAGGGTTTAGCACTGAAGCTTTCTTT.

This chain uses TRBV29-1 with TRBJ1-4, with TRBD1 identical over 9 bases. The V gene's germline CDR1 is SQVTM and CDR2 ANQGSEA. The CDR3 spans 13 residues. With V trimmed by 4 bases and J by 3 bases, 0 bases remained unmatched. The CDR3 sequence: CSVGTGANEKLFF. DNA for the CDR3: TGCAGCGTTGGGACAGGGGCTAATGAAAAACTGTTTTTT.

The chain couples TRBV19 to TRBJ2-2, with TRBD1 as a possible D gene (5 bases). The V end lost 7 bases, the J end lost 7 bases, and 13 bases lay between the germline ends. There are 13 residues in the CDR3. Germline CDR1 and CDR2: LNHDA and SQIVND (reference sequence). The CDR3 loop is CASISRANGELFF. CDR3 nucleotide sequence: TGTGCCAGTATTAGCAGGGCTAACGGGGAGCTGTTTTTT.

The chain combines TRBV5-6 with TRBJ1-1; 9 bases align to TRBD1. V lost 1 base, J lost 11 bases, and 3 bases stayed unmatched. Germline values: CDR1 SGHDT, CDR2 YYEEEE. The CDR3 is 12 residues long. CDR3 residues: CASSLWDRAAFF. The DNA for the CDR3 is TGTGCCAGCAGCTTGTGGGACAGGGCCGCTTTCTTT. Filled out from reference TRBV5-6 and TRBJ1-1, the complete variable domain reads DAGVTQSPTHLIKTRGQQVTLRCSPKSGHDTVSWYQQALGQGPQFIFQYYEEEERQRGNFPDRFSGHQFPNYSSELNVNALLLGDSALYLCASSLWDRAAFFGQGTRLTVV.

This chain connects TRBV21-1 to TRBJ2-1; no DNA check was done on the table's D call, TRBD1. TRBV21-1 constitutes a pseudogene. The length of the CDR3 is 15 residues. As DNA, the CDR3 is TGTGCCAGCAGCAAAGCCAGGGCCCACCCCCCTGAGCAGTTCTTC. This gives the protein CASSKARAHPPEQFF.

V gene TRBV11-2 combines with J gene TRBJ2-1; tentatively, D is TRBD1 (6 bases). V shed 7 bases and J shed 1 base, with 14 bases lying between them. CDR1 and CDR2 from the germline V gene are SGHAT and FQNNGV. CDR3 length: 15 residues. Here the CDR3 DNA reads TGTGCCAGCACCTACAGGGCCGGGTCCTACAATGAGCAGTTCTTC. Translation gives CASTYRAGSYNEQFF.